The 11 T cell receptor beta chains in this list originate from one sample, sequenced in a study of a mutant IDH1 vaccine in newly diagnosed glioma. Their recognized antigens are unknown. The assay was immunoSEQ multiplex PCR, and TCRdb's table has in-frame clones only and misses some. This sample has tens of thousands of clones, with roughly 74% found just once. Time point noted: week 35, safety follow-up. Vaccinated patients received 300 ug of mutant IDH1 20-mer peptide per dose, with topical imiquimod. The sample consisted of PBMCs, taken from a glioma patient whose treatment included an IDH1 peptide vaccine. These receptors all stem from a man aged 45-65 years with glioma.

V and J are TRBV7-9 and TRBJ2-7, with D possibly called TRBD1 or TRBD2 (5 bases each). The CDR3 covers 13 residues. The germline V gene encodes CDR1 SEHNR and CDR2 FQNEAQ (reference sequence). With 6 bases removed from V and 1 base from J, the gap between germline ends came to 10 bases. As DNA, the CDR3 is TGTGCCAGCAGGGGGGATGGGTCCTACGAGCAGTACTTC. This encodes CASRGDGSYEQYF.

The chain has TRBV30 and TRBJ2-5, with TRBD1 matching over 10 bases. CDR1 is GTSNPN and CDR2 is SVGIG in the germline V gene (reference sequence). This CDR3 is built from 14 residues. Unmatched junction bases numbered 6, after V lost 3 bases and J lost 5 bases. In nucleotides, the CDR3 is TGTGCCTGGAGAACTTGGACAGGGGGGGAGACCCAGTACTTC. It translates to CAWRTWTGGETQYF.

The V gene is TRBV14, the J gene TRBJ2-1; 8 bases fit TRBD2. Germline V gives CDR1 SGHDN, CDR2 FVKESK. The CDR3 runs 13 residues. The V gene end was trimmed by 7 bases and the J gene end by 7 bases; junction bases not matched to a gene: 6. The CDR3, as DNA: TGTGCCAGCAATAGGGTAGCGGGGAATGAGCAGTTCTTC. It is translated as CASNRVAGNEQFF.

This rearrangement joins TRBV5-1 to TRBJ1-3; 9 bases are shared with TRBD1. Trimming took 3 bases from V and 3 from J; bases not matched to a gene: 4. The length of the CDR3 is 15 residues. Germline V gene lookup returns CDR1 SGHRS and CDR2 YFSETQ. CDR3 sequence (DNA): TGCGCCAGCAGCTCGGACAGGGGCAGTGGAAACACCATATATTTT. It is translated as CASSSDRGSGNTIYF.

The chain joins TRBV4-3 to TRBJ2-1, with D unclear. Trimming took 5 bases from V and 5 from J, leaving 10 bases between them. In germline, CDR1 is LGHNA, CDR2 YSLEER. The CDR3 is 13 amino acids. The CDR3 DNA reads TGCGCCAGCAGCTCGTGGATGGACAATGAGCAGTTCTTC. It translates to CASSSWMDNEQFF.

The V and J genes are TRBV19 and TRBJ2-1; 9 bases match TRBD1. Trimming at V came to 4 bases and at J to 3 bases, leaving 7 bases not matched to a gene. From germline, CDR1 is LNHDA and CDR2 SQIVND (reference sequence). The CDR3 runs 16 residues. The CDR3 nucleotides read TGTGCCAGTAGTAGGATCTCGGACAGGGGCTACAATGAGCAGTTCTTC. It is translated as CASSRISDRGYNEQFF. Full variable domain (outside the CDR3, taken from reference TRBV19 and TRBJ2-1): DGGITQSPKYLFRKEGQNVTLSCEQNLNHDAMYWYRQDPGQGLRLIYYSQIVNDFQKGDIAEGYSVSREKKESFPLTVTSAQKNPTAFYLCASSRISDRGYNEQFFGPGTRLTVL.

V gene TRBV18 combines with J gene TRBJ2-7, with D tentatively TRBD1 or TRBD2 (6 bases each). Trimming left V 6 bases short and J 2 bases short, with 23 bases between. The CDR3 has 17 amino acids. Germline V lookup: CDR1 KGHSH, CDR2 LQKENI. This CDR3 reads CASSLRVLGGSTYEQYF. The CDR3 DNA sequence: TGTGCCAGCTCTCTACGGGTTTTGGGGGGCTCAACCTACGAGCAGTACTTC.

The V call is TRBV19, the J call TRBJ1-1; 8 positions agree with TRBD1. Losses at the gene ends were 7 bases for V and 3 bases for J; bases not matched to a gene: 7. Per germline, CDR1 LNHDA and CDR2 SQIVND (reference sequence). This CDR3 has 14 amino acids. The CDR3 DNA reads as TGTGCCAGTATGGACAGGGTACCCTACACTGAAGCTTTCTTT. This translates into CASMDRVPYTEAFF.

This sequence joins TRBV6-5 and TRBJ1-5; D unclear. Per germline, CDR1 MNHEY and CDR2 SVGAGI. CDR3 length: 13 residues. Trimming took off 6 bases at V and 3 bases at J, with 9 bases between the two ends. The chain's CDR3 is CASRPGYNQPQHF. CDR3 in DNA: TGTGCCAGCAGACCGGGATACAATCAGCCCCAGCATTTT.

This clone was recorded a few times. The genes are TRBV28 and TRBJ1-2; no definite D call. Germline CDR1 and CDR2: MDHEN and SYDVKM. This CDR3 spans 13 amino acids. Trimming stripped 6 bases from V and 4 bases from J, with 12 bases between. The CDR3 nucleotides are TGTGCCAGCAGCCCTATATTCGGCTATGGCTACACCTTC. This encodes CASSPIFGYGYTF.

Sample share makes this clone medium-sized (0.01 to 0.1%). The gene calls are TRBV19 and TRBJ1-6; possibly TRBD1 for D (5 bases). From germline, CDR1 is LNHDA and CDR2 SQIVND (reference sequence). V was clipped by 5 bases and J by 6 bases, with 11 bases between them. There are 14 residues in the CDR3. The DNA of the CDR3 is TGTGCCAGTAGTTGGGGTCAGGGTAATTCACCCCTCCACTTT. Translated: CASSWGQGNSPLHF.